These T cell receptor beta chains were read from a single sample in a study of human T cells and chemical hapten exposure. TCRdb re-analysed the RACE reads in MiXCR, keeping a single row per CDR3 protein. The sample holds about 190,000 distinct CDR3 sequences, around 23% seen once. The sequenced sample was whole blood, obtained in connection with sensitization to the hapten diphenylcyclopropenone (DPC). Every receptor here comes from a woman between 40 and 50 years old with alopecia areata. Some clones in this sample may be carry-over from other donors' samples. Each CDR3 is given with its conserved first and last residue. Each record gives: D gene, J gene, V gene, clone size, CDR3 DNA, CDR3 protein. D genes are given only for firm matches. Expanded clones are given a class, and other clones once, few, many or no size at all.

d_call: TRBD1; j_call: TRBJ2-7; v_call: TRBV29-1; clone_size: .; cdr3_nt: TGCAGCGTTGAAGATCGGGGGACAGGGGGCTTAGGACCCTCTGACGAGCAGTACTTC; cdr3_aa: CSVEDRGTGGLGPSDEQYF
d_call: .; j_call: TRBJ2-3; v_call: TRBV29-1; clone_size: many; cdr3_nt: TGCAGCGCTTCTAGGGGAGAGGTCTCGGATACGCAGTATTTT; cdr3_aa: CSASRGEVSDTQYF
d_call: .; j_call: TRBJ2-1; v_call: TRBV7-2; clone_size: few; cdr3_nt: TGTGCCAGCAGCTTAGATTTTGGTGACCAGTTCTTC; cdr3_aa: CASSLDFGDQFF
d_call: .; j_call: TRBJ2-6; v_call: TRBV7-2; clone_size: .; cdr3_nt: TGTGCCAGCAGCCAGACAGACTCTGGGGCCAACGTCCTGACTTTC; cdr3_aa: CASSQTDSGANVLTF
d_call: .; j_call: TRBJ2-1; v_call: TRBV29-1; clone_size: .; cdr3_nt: TGCAGCGTTGTAGGCGGCGACAATGAGCAGTTCTTC; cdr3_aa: CSVVGGDNEQFF
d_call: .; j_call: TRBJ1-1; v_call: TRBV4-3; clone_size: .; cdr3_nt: TGCGCCAGCAGCCAAGTTCAAGGCAGGCCGAACACTGAAGCTTTCTTT; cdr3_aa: CASSQVQGRPNTEAFF
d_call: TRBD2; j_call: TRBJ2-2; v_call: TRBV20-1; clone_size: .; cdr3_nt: TGCAGTGCCCCACCCCATACTAGCGGGCTCACCGGGGAGCTGTTTTTT; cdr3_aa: CSAPPHTSGLTGELFF
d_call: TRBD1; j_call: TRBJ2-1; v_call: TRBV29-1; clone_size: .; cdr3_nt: TGCAGCGTCCGACAGGGTTCCTACAATGAGCAGTTCTTC; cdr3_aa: CSVRQGSYNEQFF
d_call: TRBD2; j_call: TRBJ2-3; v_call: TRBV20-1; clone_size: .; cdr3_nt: TGCAGTGCTAGAGATCAAGGCGGGAGGGCCGGGGATACGCAGTATTTT; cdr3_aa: CSARDQGGRAGDTQYF
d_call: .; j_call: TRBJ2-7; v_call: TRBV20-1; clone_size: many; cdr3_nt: TGCAGTGCTGGACCCGGAAACTACGAGCAGTACTTC; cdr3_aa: CSAGPGNYEQYF
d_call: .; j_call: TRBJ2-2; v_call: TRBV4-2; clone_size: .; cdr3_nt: TGTGCCAGCAGCCAAGAGTGGCAGGCGGTCACCGGGGAGCTGTTTTTT; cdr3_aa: CASSQEWQAVTGELFF
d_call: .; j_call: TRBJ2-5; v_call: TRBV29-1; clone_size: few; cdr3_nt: TGCAGCGTTTTCGGTGTGCAAGAGACCCAGTACTTC; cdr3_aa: CSVFGVQETQYF
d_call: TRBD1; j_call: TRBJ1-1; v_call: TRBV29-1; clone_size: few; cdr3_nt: TGCAGCGTTCGGACAGGGTGGAGGACTGAAGCTTTCTTT; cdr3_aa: CSVRTGWRTEAFF
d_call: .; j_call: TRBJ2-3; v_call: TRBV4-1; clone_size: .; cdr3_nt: TGCGCCAGCAGCCCCGAAAGAAATACGCAGTATTTT; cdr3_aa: CASSPERNTQYF
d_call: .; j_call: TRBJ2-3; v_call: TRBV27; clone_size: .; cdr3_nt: TGTGCCAGCAGTTTATCCCTTGCGACAGCATTTATGCAGTATTTT; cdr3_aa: CASSLSLATAFMQYF
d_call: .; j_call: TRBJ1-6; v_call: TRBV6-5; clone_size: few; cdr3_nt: TGTGCCAGCAGTTACTCGAGGCCGGAGAATTCACCCCTCCACTTT; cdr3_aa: CASSYSRPENSPLHF
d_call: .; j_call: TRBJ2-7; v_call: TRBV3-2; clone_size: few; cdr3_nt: TGTGCCAGCAGCCAAAGGGCAGGCGCTCCTACTCCCGGTACCCCCTACGAGCAGTACTTC; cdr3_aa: CASSQRAGAPTPGTPYEQYF
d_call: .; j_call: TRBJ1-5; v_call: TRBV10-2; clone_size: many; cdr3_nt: TGCGCCAGCAGTGAGTCAGGGGGGGGACAGCCCCAGCATTTT; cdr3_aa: CASSESGGGQPQHF
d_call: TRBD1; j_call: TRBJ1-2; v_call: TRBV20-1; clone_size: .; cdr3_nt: TGCAGTGCTAGACCCCCCTTCTTGGGGGGACAGGGGGGCGGCTACACCTTC; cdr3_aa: CSARPPFLGGQGGGYTF
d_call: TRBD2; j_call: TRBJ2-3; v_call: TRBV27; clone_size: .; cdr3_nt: TGTGCCAGCAATAGCGGGACAGATACGCAGTATTTT; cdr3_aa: CASNSGTDTQYF
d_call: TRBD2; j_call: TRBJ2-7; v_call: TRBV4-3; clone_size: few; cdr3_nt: TGCGCCAGCAGCCAAGATCTAGCGGGAGGTGCATACGAGCAGTACTTC; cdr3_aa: CASSQDLAGGAYEQYF
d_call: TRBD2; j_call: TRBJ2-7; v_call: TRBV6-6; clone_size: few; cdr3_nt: TGTGCCACTAACGGGCTAGCGGGAAACTACGAGCAGTACTTC; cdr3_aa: CATNGLAGNYEQYF
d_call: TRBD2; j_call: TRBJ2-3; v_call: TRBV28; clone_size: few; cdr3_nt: TGTGCCAGCAGTTTACGGCTAGCGGGAATGGAATATACGCAGTATTTT; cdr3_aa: CASSLRLAGMEYTQYF
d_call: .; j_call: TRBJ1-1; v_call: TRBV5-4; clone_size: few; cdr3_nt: TGTGCCAGCAGCTTCAGGCAGGGGAGGACTGAAGCTTTCTTT; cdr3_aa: CASSFRQGRTEAFF
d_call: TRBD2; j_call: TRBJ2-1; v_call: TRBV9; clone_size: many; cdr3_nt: TGTGCCAGCAGCTGGACTAGCTTTAACAATGAGCAGTTCTTC; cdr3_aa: CASSWTSFNNEQFF
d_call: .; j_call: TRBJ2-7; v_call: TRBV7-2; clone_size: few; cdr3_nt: TGTGCCAGCAGCCTGACAGTTTACGAGCAGTACTTC; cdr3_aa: CASSLTVYEQYF
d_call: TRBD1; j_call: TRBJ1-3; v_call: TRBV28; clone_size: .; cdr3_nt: TGTGCCAGCGGACAGGGGGCGGAGGACACCATATATTTT; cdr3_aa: CASGQGAEDTIYF
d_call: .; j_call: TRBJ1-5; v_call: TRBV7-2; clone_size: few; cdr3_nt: TGTGCCAGCAGCTTCGACAATCAGCCCCAGCATTTT; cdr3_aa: CASSFDNQPQHF
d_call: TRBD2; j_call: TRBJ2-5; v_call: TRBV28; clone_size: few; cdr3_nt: TGTGCCATCGCGGGACTAGCGGGGCGTACGTACTTC; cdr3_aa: CAIAGLAGRTYF
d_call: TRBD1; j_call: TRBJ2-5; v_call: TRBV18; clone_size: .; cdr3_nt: TGTGCCAGCTCGGGGACAGGAGAGACCCAGTACTTC; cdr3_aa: CASSGTGETQYF
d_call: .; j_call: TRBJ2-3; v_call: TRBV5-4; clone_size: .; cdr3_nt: TGTGCCAGCAGCTTGTGGGCAGGGGACACAGATACGCAGTATTTT; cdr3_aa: CASSLWAGDTDTQYF
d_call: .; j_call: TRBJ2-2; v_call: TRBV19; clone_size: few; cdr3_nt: TGTGCCAGTCGCAAGACTCGACAGGCGGGCGGGGAGCTGTTTTTT; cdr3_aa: CASRKTRQAGGELFF
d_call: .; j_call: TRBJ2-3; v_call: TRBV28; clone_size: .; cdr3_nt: TGTGCCAGCAGCTTTAAGGGGCGAGCAGATACGCAGTATTTT; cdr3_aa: CASSFKGRADTQYF
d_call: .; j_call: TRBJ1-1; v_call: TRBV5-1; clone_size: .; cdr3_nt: TGCGCCAGCAGCTTGACGAATGGTTTGGACACTGAAGCTTTCTTT; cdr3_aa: CASSLTNGLDTEAFF
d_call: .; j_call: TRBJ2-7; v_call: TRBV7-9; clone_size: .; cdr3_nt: TGTGCCAGCAGCCCGAAGGACCGCTTTGAGCAGTACTTC; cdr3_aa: CASSPKDRFEQYF
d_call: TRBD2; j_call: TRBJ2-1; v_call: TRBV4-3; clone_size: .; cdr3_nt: TGCGCCAGCAGCCAAGACGCACTAGCGGGAGGCCTCTACAATGAGCAGTTCTTC; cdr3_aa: CASSQDALAGGLYNEQFF
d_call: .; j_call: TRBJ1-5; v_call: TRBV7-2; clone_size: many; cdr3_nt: TGTGCCAGCAGCCCAGGGGAGAGTCAGCCCCAGCATTTT; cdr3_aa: CASSPGESQPQHF
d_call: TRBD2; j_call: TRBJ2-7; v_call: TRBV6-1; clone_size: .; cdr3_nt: TGTGCCAGCAGTGAGCCGGGACTATTCCCCTACGAGCAGTACTTC; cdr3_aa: CASSEPGLFPYEQYF
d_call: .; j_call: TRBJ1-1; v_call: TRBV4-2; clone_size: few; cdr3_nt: TGTGCCAGCAGCCACCCCTTTGATAGAGCCCCCGGGAGAGCTTTCTTT; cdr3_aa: CASSHPFDRAPGRAFF
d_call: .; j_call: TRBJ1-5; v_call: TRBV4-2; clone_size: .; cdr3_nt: TGTGCCAGCAGCCAAGGGGAGGATCAGCCCCAGCATTTT; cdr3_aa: CASSQGEDQPQHF
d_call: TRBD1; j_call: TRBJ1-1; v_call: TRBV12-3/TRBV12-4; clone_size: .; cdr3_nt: TGTGCCAGCAAGAGGACAGGGATGACTGAAGCTTTCTTT; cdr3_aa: CASKRTGMTEAFF
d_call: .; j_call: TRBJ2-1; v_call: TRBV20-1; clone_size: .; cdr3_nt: TGCAGTGCTAGAGCATCTGGGCTAGGGGGGCATGAGCAGTTCTTC; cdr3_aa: CSARASGLGGHEQFF
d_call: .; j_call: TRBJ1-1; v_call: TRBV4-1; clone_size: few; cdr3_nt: TGCGCCAGCAGCCAAGTCTCCGTTAACACTGAAGCTTTCTTT; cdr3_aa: CASSQVSVNTEAFF
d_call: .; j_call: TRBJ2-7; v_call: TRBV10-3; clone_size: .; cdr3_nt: TGTGCCATCAGGACCGGGACTGGGGAGGACGAGCAGTACTTC; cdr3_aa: CAIRTGTGEDEQYF
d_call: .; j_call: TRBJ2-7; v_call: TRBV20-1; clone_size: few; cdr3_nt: TGCAGTGCTGGGCCTACTTCTTCTTCTTACTCCTACGAGCAGTACTTC; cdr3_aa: CSAGPTSSSYSYEQYF
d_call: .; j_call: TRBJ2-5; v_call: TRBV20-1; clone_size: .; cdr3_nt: TGCAGTCAGCTAGCGCCCATACAAGAGACCCAGTACTTC; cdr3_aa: CSQLAPIQETQYF
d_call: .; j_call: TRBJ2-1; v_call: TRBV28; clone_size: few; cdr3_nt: TGTGCCAGCAGTTTTTATGGGGGGCGCGCCAATGAGCAGTTCTTC; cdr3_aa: CASSFYGGRANEQFF
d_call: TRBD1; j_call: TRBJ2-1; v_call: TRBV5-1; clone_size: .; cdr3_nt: TGCGCCAGCAGCGCAACAGGGGGCGTTGCCTACAATGAGCAGTTCTTC; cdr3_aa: CASSATGGVAYNEQFF
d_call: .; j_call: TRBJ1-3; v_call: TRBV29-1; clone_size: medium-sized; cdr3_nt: TGCAGCGTTGACCCGGGGTCCGGAAACACCATATATTTT; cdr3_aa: CSVDPGSGNTIYF
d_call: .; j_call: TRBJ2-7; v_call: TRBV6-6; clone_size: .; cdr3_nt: TGTGCCAGCAGCTACCGTAATACCCACGAGCAGTACTTC; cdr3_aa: CASSYRNTHEQYF
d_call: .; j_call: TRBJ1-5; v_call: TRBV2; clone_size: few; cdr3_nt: TGTGCCAGCAGTGCCCATCAGCCCCAGCATTTT; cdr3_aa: CASSAHQPQHF
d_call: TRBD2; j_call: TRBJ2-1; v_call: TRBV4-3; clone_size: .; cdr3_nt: TGCGCCAGCAGCCAAGGTTTGCGGGGGGGCGATGAGCAGTTCTTC; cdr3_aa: CASSQGLRGGDEQFF
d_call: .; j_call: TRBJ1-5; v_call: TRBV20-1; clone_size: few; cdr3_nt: TGCAGTGCTCTAAGGTCCTATAGCAATCAGCCCCAGCATTTT; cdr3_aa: CSALRSYSNQPQHF